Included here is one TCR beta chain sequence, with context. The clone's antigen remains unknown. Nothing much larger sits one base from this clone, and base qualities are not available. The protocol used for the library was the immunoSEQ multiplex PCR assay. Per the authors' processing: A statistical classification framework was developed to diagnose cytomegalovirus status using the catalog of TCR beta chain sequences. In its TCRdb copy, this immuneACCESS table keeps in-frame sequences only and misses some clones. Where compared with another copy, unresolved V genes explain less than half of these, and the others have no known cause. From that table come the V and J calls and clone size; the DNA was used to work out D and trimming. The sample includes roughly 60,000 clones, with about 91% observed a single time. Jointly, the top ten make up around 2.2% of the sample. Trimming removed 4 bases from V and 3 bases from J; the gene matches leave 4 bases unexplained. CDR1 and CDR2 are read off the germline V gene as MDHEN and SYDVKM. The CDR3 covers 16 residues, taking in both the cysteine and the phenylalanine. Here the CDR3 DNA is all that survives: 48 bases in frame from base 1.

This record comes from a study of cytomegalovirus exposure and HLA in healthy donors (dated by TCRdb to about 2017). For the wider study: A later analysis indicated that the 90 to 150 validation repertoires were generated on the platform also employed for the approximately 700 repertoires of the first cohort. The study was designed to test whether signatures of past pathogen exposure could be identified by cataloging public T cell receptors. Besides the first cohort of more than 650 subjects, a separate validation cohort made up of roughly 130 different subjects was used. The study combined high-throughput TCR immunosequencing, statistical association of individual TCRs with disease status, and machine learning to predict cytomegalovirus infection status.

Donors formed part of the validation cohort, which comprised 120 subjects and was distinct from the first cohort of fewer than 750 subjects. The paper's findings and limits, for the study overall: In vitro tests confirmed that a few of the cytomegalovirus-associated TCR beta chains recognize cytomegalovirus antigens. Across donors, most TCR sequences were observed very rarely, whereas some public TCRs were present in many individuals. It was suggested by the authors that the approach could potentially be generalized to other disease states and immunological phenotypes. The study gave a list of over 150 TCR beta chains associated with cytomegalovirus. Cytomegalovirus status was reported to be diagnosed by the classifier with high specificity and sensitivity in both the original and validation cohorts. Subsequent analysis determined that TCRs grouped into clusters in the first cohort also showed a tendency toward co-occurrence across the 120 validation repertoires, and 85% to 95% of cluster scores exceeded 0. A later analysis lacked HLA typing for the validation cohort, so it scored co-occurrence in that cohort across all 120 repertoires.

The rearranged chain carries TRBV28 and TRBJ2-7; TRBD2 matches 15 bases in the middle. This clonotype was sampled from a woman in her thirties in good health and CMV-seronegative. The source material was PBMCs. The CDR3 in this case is CASSSGGLAGGYEQYF. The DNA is TGTGCCAGCAGTTCGGGGGGACTAGCGGGAGGCTACGAGCAGTACTTC.